These T cell receptor beta chains were read from a single sample in a study of shared clonotypes between healthy human individuals. Sequenced by immunoSEQ multiplex PCR; TCRdb stores in-frame clones only, minus some. This table holds around 510,000 clones, roughly 95% found once. The source material was naive CD4+ T cells sorted from blood. Receptors originate from a woman aged 30 to 39 in good health. CDR3s include the opening cysteine and the closing phenylalanine or tryptophan. Each record gives: clone size, J gene, D gene, V gene, CDR3 protein, CDR3 DNA. A D gene is named only where the DNA matches it firmly. Clone size is stated in some rows and not others, as once, few, many or a class when expanded.

.	TRBJ1-2	.	TRBV2	CASSGDAPSYTF	TGTGCCAGCAGTGGGGACGCTCCTAGCTACACCTTC
.	TRBJ1-1	.	TRBV7-9	CASSLSLYGGAEAFF	TGTGCCAGCAGCTTATCTCTCTACGGGGGAGCTGAAGCTTTCTTT
.	TRBJ1-1	TRBD1	TRBV27	CASSFHRGNTEAFF	TGTGCCAGCAGTTTCCACAGGGGGAACACTGAAGCTTTCTTT
.	TRBJ2-5	TRBD2	TRBV4-1	CASSQADGLAGKKGETQYF	TGCGCCAGCAGCCAAGCAGACGGGCTAGCGGGGAAAAAAGGGGAGACCCAGTACTTC
.	TRBJ2-3	.	TRBV2	CASTEQSANTDTQYF	TGTGCCAGCACAGAACAGTCCGCTAACACAGATACGCAGTATTTT
.	TRBJ2-7	TRBD2	TRBV6-5	CASSYSERGTVDF	TGTGCCAGCAGTTACTCGGAGCGGGGGACCGTTGACTTC
.	TRBJ1-2	.	TRBV29-1	CSVDNRPSNYGYTF	TGCAGCGTTGACAACAGGCCTTCTAACTATGGCTACACCTTC
.	TRBJ2-1	.	TRBV9	CASSEQTVVGEQFF	TGTGCCAGCAGCGAACAAACGGTTGTGGGTGAGCAGTTCTTC
.	TRBJ2-7	.	TRBV5-6	CASSLLGGGDEQYF	TGTGCCAGCAGCTTGCTGGGGGGAGGAGACGAGCAGTACTTC
.	TRBJ2-7	.	TRBV25-1	CASSDDVSSYEQYF	TGTGCCAGCAGTGATGACGTTAGCTCCTACGAGCAGTACTTC
.	TRBJ2-3	TRBD2	TRBV6-5	CASSYGPGLPTDTQYF	TGTGCCAGCAGTTACGGCCCGGGACTACCCACAGATACGCAGTATTTT
.	TRBJ2-5	TRBD2	TRBV4-1	CASSQMGLRTSDNRETQYF	TGCGCCAGCAGCCAAATGGGATTGAGGACTAGCGACAATCGAGAGACCCAGTACTTC
.	TRBJ2-1	TRBD2	TRBV27	CASSEPGLGLVEQFF	TGTGCCAGCAGTGAACCGGGACTAGGATTGGTCGAGCAGTTCTTC
once	TRBJ1-2	.	TRBV28	CASSSYGIGVSGYTF	TGTGCCAGCAGCTCCTATGGGATCGGTGTAAGTGGCTACACCTTC
.	TRBJ1-2	TRBD1	TRBV6-5	CASSLGDRVRGYTF	TGTGCCAGCAGTTTAGGGGACAGGGTGCGTGGCTACACCTTC
.	TRBJ2-1	TRBD2	TRBV2	CASSSAGRLAGGERFF	TGTGCCAGCAGCTCCGCTGGGAGACTAGCGGGAGGTGAGCGGTTCTTC
once	TRBJ2-7	TRBD1	TRBV4-1	CASRYTGDRIYEQYF	TGCGCCAGCAGATACACCGGGGACAGGATCTACGAGCAGTACTTC
.	TRBJ2-3	TRBD2	TRBV7-6	CASSLGLAGGPSQQYF	TGTGCCAGCAGCTTAGGACTAGCGGGAGGGCCGTCTCAACAGTATTTT
.	TRBJ2-2	TRBD2	TRBV5-1	CASSIIAGESGELFF	TGCGCCAGCAGCATTATAGCGGGAGAATCCGGGGAGCTGTTTTTT
.	TRBJ2-7	.	TRBV6-5	CASSYRARPYEQYF	TGTGCCAGCAGTTACAGAGCGAGACCCTACGAGCAGTACTTC
.	TRBJ2-3	TRBD2	TRBV5-4	CASSSTSGNTDTQYF	TGTGCCAGCAGCTCCACTAGCGGGAATACAGATACGCAGTATTTT
.	TRBJ1-2	TRBD1	TRBV28	CASRITGTANYGYTF	TGTGCCAGCAGAATCACCGGGACAGCCAACTATGGCTACACCTTC
few	TRBJ2-7	TRBD1	TRBV5-1	CASSLDRAVYEQYF	TGCGCCAGCAGCCTGGACAGGGCCGTCTACGAGCAGTACTTC
.	TRBJ1-2	.	TRBV18	CASSPLGGVASGYTF	TGTGCCAGCTCACCACTAGGTGGGGTGGCCTCCGGCTACACCTTC
once	TRBJ2-7	TRBD2	TRBV28	CASSLWRGSSYEQYF	TGTGCCAGCAGTTTATGGCGCGGGAGTTCCTACGAGCAGTACTTC
.	TRBJ2-1	TRBD2	TRBV10-1	CASSKLAGGTNEQFF	TGCGCCAGCAGCAAACTAGCGGGAGGGACCAATGAGCAGTTCTTC
.	TRBJ2-2	.	TRBV11-3	CASSLAEEDGELFF	TGTGCCAGCAGCTTAGCCGAAGAGGACGGGGAGCTGTTTTTT
.	TRBJ2-5	TRBD2	TRBV11-2	CASSHTGGLPQTQYF	TGTGCCAGCAGCCATACGGGGGGACTCCCACAGACCCAGTACTTC
.	TRBJ2-7	.	TRBV27	CASSPPRRAGTYEQYF	TGTGCCAGCAGCCCACCGAGAAGGGCAGGAACCTACGAGCAGTACTTC
.	TRBJ2-7	TRBD2	TRBV9	CASSVSPGLPYEQYF	TGTGCCAGCAGCGTATCCCCGGGACTACCCTACGAGCAGTACTTC
once	TRBJ2-1	TRBD2	TRBV13	CASSLWGGSQRGEQFF	TGTGCCAGCAGCTTATGGGGCGGTAGCCAGCGGGGTGAGCAGTTCTTC
.	TRBJ1-2	TRBD1	TRBV5-8	CASSPLDRASSGYTF	TGTGCCAGCAGCCCTCTGGACAGGGCATCGAGTGGCTACACCTTC
.	TRBJ2-1	TRBD2	TRBV14	CASSPSWLAGSNEQFF	TGTGCCAGCAGCCCAAGTTGGCTAGCGGGCAGCAATGAGCAGTTCTTC